The source of this T cell receptor beta chain is a study of T cell repertoires in cytomegalovirus infection. Study overall: In the study, CMV epitopes included recently identified HLA-C-restricted and well-studied HLA-B-restricted ones. Public TCR beta signature analysis indicated the presence of both CMV infection and matching HLA type. Study results and limitations: CMV-specific TCR beta clonotypes restricted by HLA-C were the ones dominating the ex vivo response. The cumulative frequency of public TCR beta families distinguished individuals who carried CMV together with the relevant HLA.

MiXCR was run by TCRdb on the reads, yielding one entry per CDR3 protein. The repertoire holds 700,000 to 850,000 distinct CDR3 sequences, approximately 29% seen once, with 9.5% to 15% in the top ten. A word on this clonotype: Its target is not known. This may be a read error: a much more frequent sequence differs by one nucleotide.

The V gene's germline CDR1 is LGHNA and CDR2 YNFKEQ. This CDR3 is built from 17 residues. The ends were cut back, 0 bases at V and 2 bases at J, with 15 bases in the middle. The starting material was cultured CD8+ T cells from PBMCs, obtained from culture after CMV antigen stimulation. This clonotype was obtained from a human donor in good health (CMV status not recorded). Some clones in this sample may be carry-over from other donors' samples. J is TRBJ2-3 and V is TRBV4-2; D possibly uses TRBD1 or TRBD2 (5 bases each). CDR3 in DNA: TGTGCCAGCAGCCAAGATGGGGCGGGTTCCCACACAGATACGCAGTATTTT. This sequence encodes CASSQDGAGSHTDTQYF.